This record looks at one TCR beta chain sequence and its context. Its antigen is currently unknown. The V and J ends lost 0 bases and 2 bases respectively, with 7 bases between them. The germline V gene has CDR1 LNHDA and CDR2 SQIVND (reference sequence). CDR3 length equals 14 residues. This entry comes from a study of T cells after yellow fever vaccination. Study-level points and caveats: Reappearance after the booster was observed for most primary-vaccination clones (about 95% CD4, about 85% CD8). It was a weaker secondary response, yet one that peaked faster, at day 5 versus 15. One caveat is that FACS-sorted repertoires could contain abundant clonotypes contaminating from the bulk population.

A process of 5'RACE template switching, which added a universal primer site and UMIs, was used to make TCR cDNA. TCRdb redid the calling of the 5' RACE reads with MiXCR, one entry per CDR3 protein. The table lists about 75,000 distinct CDR3 sequences, more than 5.5% of them singletons. Sequences were derived from CD8+ T cells sorted from PBMCs, sampled 10 days after the first yellow fever vaccination. The clonotype was recovered from a man between 18 and 35 years old who received the YFV17D yellow fever vaccine. This chain links TRBV19 with TRBJ1-1, with D possibly matching TRBD1 (5 bases). The CDR3 DNA is TGTGCCAGTAGTATAGAGGGGGTCAACACTGAAGCTTTCTTT. This gives the protein CASSIEGVNTEAFF.